This is a list of T cell receptor beta chains from one sample in a study of blood T cell repertoires in COVID-19. TCRdb's copy holds only in-frame clones and misses some; the assay was immunoSEQ multiplex PCR. Among more than 150,000 clones listed, around 86% were seen once. The sequenced sample consisted of peripheral blood. The receptors were gathered from a woman between 35 and 50 years old with acute or convalescent COVID-19. Both conserved end residues are part of each CDR3. The D gene is left open where the match is weak. Some rows mark clone size as missing; the rest say once, few, many or name a class of expanded clone.

-	-	16	TRBV4-1	TRBJ1-5	CASSQDAGAGNQPQHF	TGCGCCAGCAGCCAAGATGCAGGGGCCGGCAATCAGCCCCAGCATTTT
-	-	14	TRBV27	TRBJ1-3	CASMEFGSGNTIYF	TGTGCCAGCATGGAGTTCGGCTCTGGAAACACCATATATTTT
-	-	11	TRBV2	TRBJ1-1	CASSQNTEAFF	TGTGCCAGCAGCCAGAACACTGAAGCTTTCTTT
-	TRBD1	14	TRBV27	TRBJ1-5	CASGTGNSNQPQHF	TGTGCCAGCGGGACAGGGAATAGCAATCAGCCCCAGCATTTT
-	-	13	TRBV5-1	TRBJ1-1	CASSLTQNTEAFF	TGCGCCAGCAGCCTAACGCAGAACACTGAAGCTTTCTTT
-	TRBD2	16	TRBV3-1/TRBV3-2	TRBJ2-1	CASSDLAGGSYNEQFF	TGTGCCAGCAGCGATTTAGCGGGAGGGTCCTACAATGAGCAGTTCTTC
-	TRBD1	15	TRBV28	TRBJ1-4	CASSYAGGGNEKLFF	TGTGCCAGCAGCTATGCAGGGGGAGGAAATGAAAAACTGTTTTTT
few	-	13	TRBV6-5	TRBJ2-2	CASHRGDTGELFF	TGTGCCAGCCACCGGGGAGACACCGGGGAGCTGTTTTTT
-	TRBD2	14	TRBV5-1	TRBJ2-5	CASRPGLAGETQYF	TGCGCCAGCAGACCGGGACTAGCGGGAGAGACCCAGTACTTC
-	-	15	TRBV6-5	TRBJ2-3	CASINSYFSTDTQYF	TGTGCCAGCATTAACAGCTATTTTAGCACAGATACGCAGTATTTT
-	-	14	TRBV30	TRBJ2-7	CAWRGAGGSHEQYF	TGTGCCTGGAGAGGGGCAGGGGGGTCCCACGAGCAGTACTTC
-	TRBD1	17	TRBV28	TRBJ2-4	CASSSLSDRVGKNIQYF	TGTGCCAGCAGTTCACTATCGGACAGGGTGGGGAAAAACATTCAGTACTTC
-	-	14	TRBV29-1	TRBJ1-1	CSVDGGLYNTEAFF	TGCAGCGTTGACGGGGGACTTTATAACACTGAAGCTTTCTTT
once	-	12	TRBV6-5	TRBJ2-2	CASQTRRGELFF	TGTGCCAGCCAAACTAGGCGGGGGGAGCTGTTTTTT
-	-	14	TRBV24-1	TRBJ2-7	CATSVPVNNYEQYF	TGTGCCACCAGTGTGCCGGTCAATAACTACGAGCAGTACTTC
-	TRBD2	18	TRBV3-1/TRBV3-2	TRBJ2-6	CASSQSLAGVTGANVLTF	TGTGCCAGCAGCCAATCACTAGCGGGGGTAACCGGGGCCAACGTCCTGACTTTC
-	TRBD1	15	TRBV19	TRBJ1-5	CASSEWGQHSQPQHF	TGTGCCAGTAGTGAGTGGGGACAGCATTCTCAGCCCCAGCATTTT
once	-	13	TRBV7-8	TRBJ1-5	CASSLSGTQPQHF	TGTGCCAGCAGCTTATCGGGAACACAGCCCCAGCATTTT
-	TRBD1	14	TRBV14	TRBJ1-4	CASSPTGGFEKLFF	TGTGCCAGCAGCCCGACAGGGGGTTTTGAAAAACTGTTTTTT
-	TRBD2	14	TRBV20-1	TRBJ2-5	CSASSGGIQETQYF	TGCAGTGCTAGTAGCGGGGGGATTCAAGAGACCCAGTACTTC
once	-	15	TRBV25-1	TRBJ1-1	CASSDSQGRGTEAFF	TGTGCCAGCAGTGACTCACAGGGTAGAGGCACTGAAGCTTTCTTT
-	TRBD2	17	TRBV11-3	TRBJ2-3	CASSPRSGAGVPDTQYF	TGTGCCAGCAGCCCGCGGTCGGGAGCGGGGGTGCCAGATACGCAGTATTTT
-	TRBD2	16	TRBV18	TRBJ2-3	CASSSSRGGTQDTQYF	TGTGCCAGCTCATCCTCCCGGGGGGGGACTCAGGACACGCAGTATTTT
-	TRBD1	14	TRBV18	TRBJ1-5	CASSPTGDNQPQHF	TGTGCCAGCTCACCGACAGGGGACAATCAGCCCCAGCATTTT